The sequence of this T cell receptor beta chain was determined in a study of beta chain features in type 1 diabetes (dated by TCRdb to 2016 to 2019). In the study overall: Patients and healthy donors did not differ in mean age, gender distribution, total cell number or subset yield. The study compared the TCRB repertoires of sorted circulating CD4+ T cell subsets in recently diagnosed type 1 diabetes patients with those in matched healthy donors. Across all samples, 90 million to 130 million sorted cells were examined, and cell number per subset correlated strongly with RNA yield. Whereas all 30 or so donors provided naive and central memory subsets, regulatory and stem cell-like memory subsets were isolated from just 8 patients and about 8 healthy donors. Overall study outcomes, separate from this receptor: Only small numbers of individuals were included in the HLA sub-analyses, which left unresolved whether HLA type had any influence on TCRB rearrangement. A moderate but significant shortening of TCRB CDR3 length was observed in type 1 diabetes patients in all four CD4+ subsets. The naive, central memory and regulatory TCRB repertoires appeared to resemble one another more closely among patients than among healthy donors. Shorter templates might have been favored by PCR, but patient and control samples were amplified and corrected together, so both groups would have been affected equally by any skew. Because cDNA was sequenced instead of genomic DNA, highly expressing activated cells could be over-represented, though the groups showed no difference in activation or CD3 levels. At VDJ recombination sites, type 1 diabetes patients had fewer insertions and more deleted nucleotides, which implies abnormalities in thymic rearrangement.

The entire amount of isolated RNA was reverse transcribed using the High Capacity cDNA Reverse Transcription Kit, so the sequenced TCRB transcripts were expressed ones. Deep immunoSEQ sequencing was performed on naive, central memory and regulatory T cell samples, with an average of approximately 4 million total reads per sample. After sorted cells were lysed in RLT buffer, RNA was extracted with DNase-treated RNeasy Micro or Mini kits, with the choice depending on cell number. Each cell subset was processed on its own to prevent cross-contamination, while patient and healthy donor samples were processed together. The immunoSEQ multiplex PCR was used to amplify TCRB sequences from cDNA, yielding 87-bp fragments that span the CDR3 region. Sequencing of the amplicons was done on the Illumina HiSeq platform. The authors' analysis ran thus. PCR bias was corrected computationally using synthetic template baselines, and reads within Hamming distance 2 were collapsed, with unmergeable singletons discarded. By aligning reads against IMGT, V, D and J genes, CDR3 length, and insertions or deletions at six rearrangement sites were assigned. Within each subset, clonotype counts were normalized to sorted cell number, and only after that were true diversity and Gini coefficients computed with the tcR R package. The overlap coefficient, calculated on TCRB nucleotide sequences, was used to quantify repertoire sharing. Out-of-frame TCRB sequences from naive cells were analyzed to stand in for the pre-selection repertoire. This immuneACCESS table, as held by TCRdb, lists in-frame sequences with V and J called but not all clones. Of the missing ones, under half trace to an unresolved V gene in checked studies; the others have no known cause. For V, J and clone size, that table is used; D and trimming come from the DNA. The sample yields more than 250,000 clones; 15% were counted once. The ten largest clonotypes hold roughly 0.015% of the sample.

V is reduced by 3 bases and J by 10 bases, leaving a spacing of 13 bases between them. CDR1 and CDR2 are read off the germline V gene (reference sequence) as SEHNR and FQNEAQ. The CDR3 sequence holds 13 residues, the cysteine and phenylalanine included. The kept DNA is CDR3 alone, 39 bases in frame from the first base. On this clone itself: The antigen this receptor binds is unknown. The sample holds no much larger clone one base away, and base qualities are not on file.

From each donor, a single peripheral blood sample of roughly 0.11 L on average was drawn into heparinised tubes. Using a panel that included CD45RO, CCR7, CD25, CD127, CD95 and CD27, naive, central memory, regulatory and stem cell-like memory CD4+ T cells were sorted on a BD FACSAria II. Purity was above 95% for every sorted population. PBMCs were isolated right away by Lymphoprep density gradient centrifugation and were stained directly, without culture. So that batch effects would be minimized, each experiment stained and sorted samples in pairs, pairing one healthy donor with one patient. This TCR was recovered from a man between 18 and 29 years old with type 1 diabetes. Sequencing was performed on naive CD4+ T cells from blood. The cell subset or site label of this sample denotes: true naive CD4+ T cells. The V and J genes are TRBV7-9 and TRBJ2-1, with the D segment identity uncertain. The CDR3 here reads CASSFLGYGEQFF. The nucleotide sequence reads TGTGCCAGCAGCTTTTTGGGTTACGGGGAGCAGTTCTTC.